The 5 T cell receptor beta chains given below trace back to one sample, sequenced in a study of OX40 agonist ivuxolimab in advanced cancers. Preparation of the library involved the immunoSEQ multiplex PCR assay. TCRdb carries this immuneACCESS record with in-frame sequences only. Its versions omit some clonotypes, under half of them owing to an unresolved V gene in the studies checked, with the rest unexplained. The sample records about 79,000 clones, less than 90% of which are singletons. Of the sample, 13% falls within the top ten clones. The specimen comprised CD4+ or CD8+ T cells sorted from blood, sampled in a trial of the OX40 agonist ivuxolimab. All receptors derive from an adult with an advanced solid tumor such as melanoma, head and neck, liver or kidney cancer.

The CDR3 sequence is CASSQDHAGGPNTGELFF. CDR3 nucleotide sequence: TGTGCCAGCAGCCAAGATCATGCGGGAGGGCCTAACACCGGGGAGCTGTTTTTT. The chain uses TRBV4-2 and TRBJ2-2; TRBD2 matches at 9 bases. The CDR3 spans 18 residues. Looked up from germline, CDR1 is LGHNA and CDR2 is YNFKEQ. V was pared by 0 bases and J by 2 bases, with 7 bases of the junction left unmatched.

This clone was recorded once. The rearrangement joins TRBV10-2 to TRBJ2-1, with 10 bases aligning to TRBD2. The CDR3 spans 15 residues. Unmatched junction bases numbered 11, after V lost 7 bases and J lost 8 bases. Germline CDR1 is WSHSY and CDR2 is SAAADI. The DNA for the CDR3 is TGCGCCAGCACCAACCCTAGCGGGAGTACGGATGAGCAGTTCTTC. It specifies CASTNPSGSTDEQFF.

The V and J genes are TRBV6-5 and TRBJ2-7, with 8 bases identical to TRBD2. The CDR3 is made up of 13 amino acids. Germline CDR1 and CDR2: MNHEY and SVGAGI. J gave up 4 bases and V 9 bases, and 8 bases lay outside the gene matches. Here the CDR3 reads CARRRAGAYEQYF. The CDR3 nucleotides read TGTGCCAGACGCCGAGCGGGAGCGTACGAGCAGTACTTC.

V is TRBV7-9 and J is TRBJ2-7, with 14 bases lining up with TRBD2. The CDR3 extends over 18 amino acids. Germline V gene lookup returns CDR1 SEHNR and CDR2 FQNEAQ (reference sequence). V gave up 4 bases and J gave up 4 bases; unmatched junction bases: 12. This chain's CDR3 is CASSSPLTGTSGSYEQYF. The CDR3 region has the DNA TGTGCCAGCAGCTCTCCCCTCACCGGGACTAGCGGGAGTTACGAGCAGTACTTC.

J is TRBJ2-7 and V is TRBV6-6; no reliable D call. Per the germline V gene, CDR1 is MNHNY and CDR2 is SVGAGI (reference sequence). CDR3 length: 15 amino acids. Trimming cost V 6 bases and J 0 bases, with 15 bases left between them. The CDR3 reads CASRPRGKGSYEQYF. CDR3 bases: TGTGCCAGCAGACCCCGCGGAAAAGGCTCCTACGAGCAGTACTTC.